This T cell receptor (beta chain) was found in a study of T cell responses to AZD1222 COVID-19 vaccine. Using immunoSEQ multiplex PCR, the repertoire was profiled, and TCRdb retains in-frame clones only, with some absent. This repertoire shows roughly 180,000 clones, less than 95% found once; its top ten account for approximately 0.64%. The germline V and J ends were trimmed by 4 bases and 4 bases, with 11 bases remaining between them. Germline loops: CDR1 KGHSH, CDR2 LQKENI. CDR3 length: 14 amino acids. The rearrangement uses TRBV18 and TRBJ1-5; D might be TRBD1 (6 bases). The source is an adult in good health. The sequencing used peripheral blood, collected on day 0 of AZD1222 vaccination. Here the CDR3 reads CASSRGQSNQPQHF. CDR3 in DNA: TGTGCCAGCTCACGGGGACAAAGTAATCAGCCCCAGCATTTT.